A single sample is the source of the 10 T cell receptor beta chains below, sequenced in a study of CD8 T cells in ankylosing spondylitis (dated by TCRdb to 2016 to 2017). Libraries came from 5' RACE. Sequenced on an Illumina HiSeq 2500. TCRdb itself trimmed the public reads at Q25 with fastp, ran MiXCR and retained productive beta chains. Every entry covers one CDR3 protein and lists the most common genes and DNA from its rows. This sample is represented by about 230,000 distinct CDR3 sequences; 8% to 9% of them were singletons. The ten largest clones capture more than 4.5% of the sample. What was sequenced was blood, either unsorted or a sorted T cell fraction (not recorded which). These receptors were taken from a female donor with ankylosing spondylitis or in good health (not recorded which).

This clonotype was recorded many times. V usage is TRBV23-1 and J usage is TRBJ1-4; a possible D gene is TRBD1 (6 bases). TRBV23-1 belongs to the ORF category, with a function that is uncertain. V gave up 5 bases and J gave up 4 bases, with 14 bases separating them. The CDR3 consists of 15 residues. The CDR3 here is CASSSLQGNNEKLFF. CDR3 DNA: TGCGCCAGCAGTTCTTTGCAGGGGAATAATGAAAAACTGTTTTTT.

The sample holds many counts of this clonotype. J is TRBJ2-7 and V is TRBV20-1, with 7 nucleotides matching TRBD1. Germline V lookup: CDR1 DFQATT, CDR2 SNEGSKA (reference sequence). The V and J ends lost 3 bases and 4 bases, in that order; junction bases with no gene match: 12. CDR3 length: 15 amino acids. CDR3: CSARGPTGISYEQYF. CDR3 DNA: TGCAGTGCTAGGGGCCCGACAGGGATCTCATACGAGCAGTACTTC.

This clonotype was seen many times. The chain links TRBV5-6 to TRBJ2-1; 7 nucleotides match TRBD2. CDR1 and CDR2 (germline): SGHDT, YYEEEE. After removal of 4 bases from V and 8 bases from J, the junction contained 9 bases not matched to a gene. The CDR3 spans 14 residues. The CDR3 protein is CASSGPGLGYEQFF. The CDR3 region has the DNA TGTGCCAGCAGCGGGCCCGGACTAGGCTATGAGCAGTTCTTC.

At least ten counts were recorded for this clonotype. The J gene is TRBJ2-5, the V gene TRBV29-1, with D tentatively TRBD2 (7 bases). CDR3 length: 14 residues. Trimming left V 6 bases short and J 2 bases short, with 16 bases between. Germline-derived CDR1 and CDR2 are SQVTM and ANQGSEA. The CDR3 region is CSVWGGPGQETQYF. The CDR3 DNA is TGCAGCGTCTGGGGGGGGCCTGGGCAAGAGACCCAGTACTTC.

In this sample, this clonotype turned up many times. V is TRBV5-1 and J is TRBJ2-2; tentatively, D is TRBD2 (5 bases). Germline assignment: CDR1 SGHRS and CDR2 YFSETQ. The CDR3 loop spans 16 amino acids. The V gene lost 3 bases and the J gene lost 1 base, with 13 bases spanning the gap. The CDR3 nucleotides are TGCGCCAGCAGCTGGACGGCGGGTAGGAACACCGGGGAGCTGTTTTTT. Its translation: CASSWTAGRNTGELFF.

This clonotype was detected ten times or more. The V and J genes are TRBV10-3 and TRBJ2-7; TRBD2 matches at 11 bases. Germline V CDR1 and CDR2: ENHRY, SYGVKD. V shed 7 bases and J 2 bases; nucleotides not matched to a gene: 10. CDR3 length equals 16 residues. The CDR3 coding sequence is TGTGCCATCAAGGAGGGGCTAGCGGGAGGAACCTACGAGCAGTACTTC. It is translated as CAIKEGLAGGTYEQYF.

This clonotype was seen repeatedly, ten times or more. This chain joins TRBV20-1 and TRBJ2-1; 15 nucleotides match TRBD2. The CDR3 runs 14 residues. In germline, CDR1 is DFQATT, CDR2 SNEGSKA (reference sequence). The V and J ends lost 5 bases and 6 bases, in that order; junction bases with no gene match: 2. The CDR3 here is CSARTSGRANEQFF. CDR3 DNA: TGCAGTGCTCGGACTAGCGGGAGGGCCAATGAGCAGTTCTTC.

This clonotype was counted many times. CDR3 coding DNA: TGCGCCAGCAGCCAAGGTTCCAGCGGGCCCGAGACCACGGGGGGTGAGCAGTTCTTC. This sequence encodes CASSQGSSGPETTGGEQFF. This chain joins TRBV4-3 and TRBJ2-1; TRBD2 matches 7 bases. Trimming removed 1 base from V and 9 bases from J; junction bases left unmatched: 21. The CDR3 sequence is 19 residues long. Germline V CDR1 and CDR2: LGHNA, YSLEER.

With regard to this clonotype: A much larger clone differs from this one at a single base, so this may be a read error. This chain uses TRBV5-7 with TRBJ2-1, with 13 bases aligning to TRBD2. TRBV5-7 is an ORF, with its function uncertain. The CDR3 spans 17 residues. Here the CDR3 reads CTSRETSGRARSNEQFF. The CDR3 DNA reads TGTACCAGCAGGGAAACTAGCGGGAGGGCTCGTAGCAATGAGCAGTTCTTC.

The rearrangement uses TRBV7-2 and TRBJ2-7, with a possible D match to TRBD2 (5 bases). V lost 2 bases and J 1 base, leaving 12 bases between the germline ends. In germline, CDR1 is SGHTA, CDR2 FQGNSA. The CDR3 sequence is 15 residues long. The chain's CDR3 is CASSLLGLASYEQYF. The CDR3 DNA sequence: TGTGCCAGCAGCTTACTTGGCCTAGCTTCCTACGAGCAGTACTTC.